These 20 T cell receptor beta chains originate from one sample sequenced in a study of cytomegalovirus exposure and HLA in healthy donors. The PCR ran on 60 Vbeta and 13 Jbeta primers. This table comes from immunoSEQ multiplex PCR, and its TCRdb copy is limited to in-frame clones, with some not included. The sample yields 100,000 to 150,000 clones, 10% seen once. Source material: PBMCs. The receptor source for this set is a woman aged 18-29 years in good health and CMV-seropositive.

This clone was found a few times. The chain carries TRBV28 and TRBJ2-3, with D unclear. This CDR3 contains 12 residues. Germline assignment: CDR1 MDHEN and CDR2 SYDVKM. Trimming stripped 10 bases from V and 2 bases from J, with 10 bases between. The CDR3 loop is CATSDTTDTQYF. DNA for the CDR3: TGTGCCACCTCAGATACCACAGATACGCAGTATTTT.

In this sample, this clone turned up a few times. The chain uses TRBV27 and TRBJ2-3, with 15 positions matching TRBD2. V gave up 3 bases and J gave up 4 bases; unmatched junction bases: 11. This CDR3 comprises 19 residues. The germline CDR1 and CDR2 sequences are MNHEY and SMNVEV (reference sequence). CDR3 sequence reads: CASSFLGGLAGGGADTQYF. CDR3 nucleotides: TGTGCCAGCAGTTTTCTTGGGGGACTAGCGGGAGGAGGGGCAGATACGCAGTATTTT.

The chain's CDR3 is CASSQDRRGGGPYNEQFF. As DNA, the CDR3 is TGTGCCAGCAGCCAAGATAGGAGAGGGGGAGGGCCTTACAATGAGCAGTTCTTC. The chain has TRBV14 and TRBJ2-1; tentative D call: TRBD2 (7 bases). Trimming cost V 0 bases and J 4 bases, with 19 bases left between them. Germline-derived CDR1 and CDR2 are SGHDN and FVKESK. There are 18 residues in the CDR3.

The J gene is TRBJ2-7, the V gene TRBV7-6; TRBD1 matches 7 bases. The length of the CDR3 is 13 residues. Losses at the gene ends were 1 base for V and 3 bases for J; bases not matched to a gene: 0. From germline, CDR1 is SGHVS and CDR2 FNYEAQ. The CDR3 sequence: CASSLGDSYEQYF. In DNA, the CDR3 is TGTGCCAGCAGCTTAGGGGACAGCTACGAGCAGTACTTC.

The CDR3 DNA follows: TGTGCCAGCAGACGACAGTATGGCGATCAGCCCCAGCATTTT. Protein sequence: CASRRQYGDQPQHF. This sequence joins TRBV6-5 and TRBJ1-5, with D maybe TRBD1 (5 bases). Trimming removed 6 bases from V and 5 bases from J, with 14 bases in between. The CDR3 has 14 amino acids. Germline-derived CDR1 and CDR2 are MNHEY and SVGAGI.

This clone occurred a few times. The J gene is TRBJ1-2, the V gene TRBV28, with 7 bases lining up with TRBD1. CDR1 is MDHEN, CDR2 SYDVKM, per germline. This CDR3 contains 15 residues. The ends lost 7 bases at V and 4 bases at J; junction bases unmatched: 12. Here the CDR3 DNA reads TGTGCCAGCAAGAACGGAGTAGGGGGCAGCTATGGCTACACCTTC. This gives the protein CASKNGVGGSYGYTF.

This clone was seen only a few times. The chain recombines TRBV2 with TRBJ2-3; 7 bases align to TRBD1. The V segment lost 5 bases and the J segment 2 bases; nucleotides outside the gene matches: 4. CDR3 size: 14 residues. CDR1 and CDR2 (germline): SNHLY, FYNNEI. The CDR3 DNA is TGTGCCAGCAGTCACAGGGGTCTCACAGATACGCAGTATTTT. Translation: CASSHRGLTDTQYF.

This clone was seen a few times. The V call is TRBV19, the J call TRBJ1-2; D remains unclear. Trimming took 6 bases from V and 3 from J, leaving 17 bases between them. Germline CDR1 reads LNHDA; CDR2 reads SQIVND (reference sequence). The CDR3 totals 15 residues. The CDR3: CASRIPGEGYYGYTF. The CDR3 DNA is TGTGCCAGTAGAATACCCGGGGAGGGATACTATGGCTACACCTTC.

This rearrangement joins TRBV6-1 to TRBJ1-1, with D maybe TRBD1 (5 bases). The CDR3 consists of 12 residues. Deletions cut 2 bases from V and 7 bases from J, with 8 bases between. Germline V gene sequence: CDR1 MNHNS, CDR2 SASEGT. CDR3 amino acids: CASSETGVEAFF. The DNA for the CDR3 is TGTGCCAGCAGTGAAACGGGGGTTGAAGCTTTCTTT.

This clone was seen only a few times. Here the CDR3 DNA reads TGTGCCAGCAGTTCCATCGGGACTAGCGTCAATGAGCAGTTCTTC. It codes for CASSSIGTSVNEQFF. This rearrangement joins TRBV27 to TRBJ2-1, with 10 bases fitting TRBD2. With V trimmed by 4 bases and J by 6 bases, 6 bases remained unmatched. This CDR3 comprises 15 residues. Germline assignment: CDR1 MNHEY and CDR2 SMNVEV (reference sequence).

This clone has more than one count but fewer than ten. This rearrangement joins TRBV13 to TRBJ2-3, with 11 bases that match TRBD2. Germline trimming cut 4 bases from V and 0 bases from J; bases unmatched to any gene: 3. Germline V gene sequence: CDR1 PRHDT, CDR2 FYEKMQ (reference sequence). CDR3 length: 16 residues. This CDR3 reads CASSSRTSGSTDTQYF. In DNA, the CDR3 is TGTGCCAGCAGCTCCCGGACTAGCGGGAGCACAGATACGCAGTATTTT.

V and J are TRBV19 and TRBJ1-1; D is possibly TRBD1 (5 bases). The CDR3 is made up of 14 amino acids. V lost 7 bases to trimming and J lost 3 bases, with 15 bases between them. Germline V gene lookup returns CDR1 LNHDA and CDR2 SQIVND (reference sequence). The CDR3: CASMAGVEDTEAFF. CDR3 nucleotide sequence: TGTGCCAGTATGGCGGGGGTAGAAGACACTGAAGCTTTCTTT. The variable domain in full, with the rest retrieved from reference TRBV19 and TRBJ1-1, is DGGITQSPKYLFRKEGQNVTLSCEQNLNHDAMYWYRQDPGQGLRLIYYSQIVNDFQKGDIAEGYSVSREKKESFPLTVTSAQKNPTAFYLCASMAGVEDTEAFFGQGTRLTVV.

The gene calls are TRBV4-1 and TRBJ2-1, with 8 bases aligning to TRBD1. Germline V gives CDR1 MGHRA, CDR2 YSYEKL. This CDR3 has 14 amino acids. V was clipped by 4 bases and J by 10 bases; unmatched bases: 9. The DNA for the CDR3 is TGCGCCAGCAGCCCGGACAGGGAGTCTCGGGAGCAGTTCTTC. This translates into CASSPDRESREQFF.

The chain combines TRBV9 with TRBJ2-1; 8 positions match TRBD2. Germline V gives CDR1 SGDLS, CDR2 YYNGEE. This CDR3 is built from 14 residues. Trimming removed 2 bases from V and 8 bases from J; junction bases left unmatched: 6. CDR3 bases: TGTGCCAGCAGCGTCAGCGGGAGTCCAGATGAGCAGTTCTTC. It specifies CASSVSGSPDEQFF. Filled out from reference TRBV9 and TRBJ2-1, the complete variable domain reads DSGVTQTPKHLITATGQRVTLRCSPRSGDLSVYWYQQSLDQGLQFLIQYYNGEERAKGNILERFSAQQFPDLHSELNLSSLELGDSALYFCASSVSGSPDEQFFGPGTRLTVL.

This clone was observed a few times. This chain joins TRBV5-1 and TRBJ1-2; 9 bases are a match to TRBD1. The CDR3 sequence is 15 residues long. Trimming removed 3 bases from V and 5 bases from J; junction bases left unmatched: 8. The germline V gene encodes CDR1 SGHRS and CDR2 YFSETQ. The CDR3 protein is CASSSATGGSYGYTF. As DNA, the CDR3 is TGCGCCAGCAGCTCGGCGACAGGGGGGTCGTATGGCTACACCTTC.

The CDR3 nucleotides read TGTGCCAGCAGCTTCGGACAGTTCTACGAGCAGTACTTC. Translating gives CASSFGQFYEQYF. V and J are TRBV11-2 and TRBJ2-7, with TRBD1 as a possible D gene (6 bases). The CDR3 covers 13 residues. Trimming stripped 3 bases from V and 3 bases from J, with 9 bases between. Germline loops: CDR1 SGHAT, CDR2 FQNNGV.

This clone showed up just a few times. This rearrangement joins TRBV29-1 to TRBJ2-1; D call uncertain. CDR1 is SQVTM and CDR2 is ANQGSEA in the germline V gene. V gave up 2 bases and J gave up 1 base, with 12 bases separating them. The CDR3 extends over 15 amino acids. The CDR3 DNA reads TGCAGCGTTGAATCGGTTTGGAGTTCCTACAATGAGCAGTTCTTC. Amino acid sequence: CSVESVWSSYNEQFF.

For this clone: One junction end disagrees with the germline gene, perhaps due to a read error. The chain joins TRBV7-6 to TRBJ2-5; TRBD2 aligns across 13 bases. CDR3 length: 17 residues. Looked up from germline, CDR1 is SGHVS and CDR2 is FNYEAQ. The CDR3 DNA reads as TGTGCCAGCAGCTTGGGCCAGACTGGGGGACTAGCGGGACCGGGGCACTTC. It encodes CASSLGQTGGLAGPGHF.

This chain connects TRBV19 to TRBJ1-5, with D maybe TRBD1 (5 bases). The V gene lost 4 bases and the J gene lost 2 bases, with 6 bases spanning the gap. The CDR3 loop spans 13 amino acids. Looked up from germline, CDR1 is LNHDA and CDR2 is SQIVND (reference sequence). CDR3 residues: CASSTTGNQPQHF. CDR3 DNA sequence: TGTGCCAGTAGTACGACAGGCAATCAGCCCCAGCATTTT.

This rearrangement joins TRBV7-2 to TRBJ1-3; D might be TRBD1 (5 bases). The germline gives CDR1 SGHTA, CDR2 FQGNSA. Trimming took off 3 bases at V and 4 bases at J, with 10 bases between the two ends. There are 14 residues in the CDR3. The CDR3 nucleotides are TGTGCCAGCAGCTTCGCAGGGCAAGGAAACACCATATATTTT. Protein sequence: CASSFAGQGNTIYF.